The 21 T cell receptor beta chains presented below share a single source sample, sequenced in a study of control samples from healthy donors and cancer patients. Data came from immunoSEQ multiplex PCR; TCRdb stores just in-frame clones and leaves some out. Of 75,000 to 80,000 clones detected, roughly nine tenths appear once; the ten largest clones hold about 9.5%. The specimen was PBMCs. These receptors originate from a woman aged 45-60 years with colorectal cancer.

The chain uses TRBV2 and TRBJ2-1; 7 bases agree with TRBD1. The germline V gene encodes CDR1 SNHLY and CDR2 FYNNEI. There are 13 residues in the CDR3. The V segment lost 10 bases and the J segment 0 bases; nucleotides outside the gene matches: 3. The CDR3 DNA reads TGTGCCACCGGGACAGCCTCCTACAATGAGCAGTTCTTC. It translates to CATGTASYNEQFF.

This chain joins TRBV15 and TRBJ1-1; D is uncertain. V shed 0 bases and J shed 5 bases, with 13 bases lying between them. CDR1 is LNHNV, CDR2 YYDKDF, per germline (reference sequence). This CDR3 has 15 residues. CDR3 nucleotides: TGTGCCACCAGCAGAGATCGGGCCCACGGTACTGAAGCTTTCTTT. This gives the protein CATSRDRAHGTEAFF.

V usage is TRBV12-5 and J usage is TRBJ1-1; D call uncertain. The germline V and J ends were trimmed by 3 bases and 0 bases, with 5 bases remaining between them. This CDR3 is 13 amino acids long. The germline CDR1 and CDR2 sequences are LGHNT and FRNRAP. CDR3 amino acids: CASGFAVNTEAFF. CDR3 coding DNA: TGTGCTAGTGGTTTTGCGGTGAACACTGAAGCTTTCTTT. Based on the CDR3 plus reference TRBV12-5 and TRBJ1-1, the full variable domain is DARVTQTPRHKVTEMGQEVTMRCQPILGHNTVFWYRQTMMQGLELLAYFRNRAPLDDSGMPKDRFSAEMPDATLATLKIQPSEPRDSAVYFCASGFAVNTEAFFGQGTRLTVV.

The chain couples TRBV4-1 to TRBJ1-6; the D gene is possibly TRBD1 (6 bases). The germline V gene has CDR1 MGHRA and CDR2 YSYEKL. The length of the CDR3 is 16 residues. The V end lost 4 bases, the J end lost 6 bases, and 16 bases lay between the germline ends. The DNA of the CDR3 is TGCGCCAGCAGCCTAAATCCCGAGGGGGTTAATTCACCCCTCCACTTT. Residues: CASSLNPEGVNSPLHF.

This chain links TRBV30 with TRBJ1-6; a weak D match, TRBD1 (6 bases). The CDR3 has 13 amino acids. The ends were cut back, 2 bases at V and 9 bases at J, with 11 bases in the middle. In germline, CDR1 is GTSNPN, CDR2 SVGIG (reference sequence). The CDR3 spells CAWSPGVGSPLHF. The CDR3 DNA reads TGTGCCTGGAGTCCAGGGGTCGGTTCACCCCTCCACTTT.

The J gene is TRBJ1-1, the V gene TRBV6-5; unclear D gene. CDR1 is MNHEY, CDR2 SVGAGI, per germline. There are 14 residues in the CDR3. V was pared by 7 bases and J by 0 bases, with 12 bases between. CDR3 region: CASTRAEVNTEAFF. The CDR3 coding sequence is TGTGCCAGCACCCGGGCGGAGGTGAACACTGAAGCTTTCTTT.

The rearrangement joins TRBV19 to TRBJ2-2; maybe TRBD2 (6 bases). Germline V lookup: CDR1 LNHDA, CDR2 SQIVND (reference sequence). The CDR3 sequence is 16 residues long. V lost 1 base, J lost 0 bases, and 9 bases lay in between. The DNA for the CDR3 is TGTGCCAGTAGTATAGGCCCGGGGGCGAACACCGGGGAGCTGTTTTTT. Amino acid sequence: CASSIGPGANTGELFF.

This clone was recorded once. The chain has TRBV6-4 and TRBJ2-4; 9 positions agree with TRBD1. V lost 5 bases, J lost 5 bases, and 10 bases stayed unmatched. CDR1 is MRHNA and CDR2 is SNTAGT in the germline V gene. The CDR3 spans 16 residues. CDR3 nucleotides: TGTGCCAGCAGTCCCCCGGGGACAGGGAGCCAAAACATTCAGTACTTC. This codes for CASSPPGTGSQNIQYF.

V is TRBV2 and J is TRBJ2-3; 9 bases agree with TRBD2. Losses at the gene ends were 6 bases for V and 5 bases for J; bases not matched to a gene: 6. This CDR3 has 14 residues. Germline CDR1 and CDR2: SNHLY and FYNNEI. Here the CDR3 DNA reads TGTGCCAGCAGGGGGGATAGCGGGGGAGATACGCAGTATTTT. Amino acids: CASRGDSGGDTQYF.

This chain uses TRBV7-9 with TRBJ1-2; D unresolved. V was clipped by 1 base and J by 2 bases, with 8 bases between them. CDR3 length equals 14 residues. Germline V CDR1 and CDR2: SEHNR, FQNEAQ (reference sequence). CDR3 residues: CASSLEGRNYGYTF. The CDR3 DNA sequence: TGTGCCAGCAGCTTAGAAGGCAGGAACTATGGCTACACCTTC.

This sequence joins TRBV5-1 and TRBJ2-1; the D gene is possibly TRBD2 (5 bases). The germline V gene encodes CDR1 SGHRS and CDR2 YFSETQ. There are 16 residues in the CDR3. Trimming stripped 4 bases from V and 6 bases from J, with 20 bases between. This chain's CDR3 is CASSPRRGLGGNEQFF. The CDR3, as DNA: TGCGCCAGCAGCCCCCGGAGAGGGTTGGGCGGCAATGAGCAGTTCTTC.

The chain recombines TRBV28 with TRBJ1-1; D is possibly TRBD1 (5 bases). V gave up 5 bases and J gave up 8 bases, with 15 bases separating them. From germline, CDR1 is MDHEN and CDR2 SYDVKM. The CDR3 runs to 13 residues. This chain's CDR3 is CASSIAGTGEAFF. The CDR3 coding sequence is TGTGCCAGCAGTATAGCCGGGACGGGAGAAGCTTTCTTT.

V gene TRBV7-9 combines with J gene TRBJ2-1; 9 nucleotides match TRBD1. The CDR3 runs 14 residues. The V gene end was trimmed by 3 bases and the J gene end by 8 bases; junction bases not matched to a gene: 5. Germline V lookup: CDR1 SEHNR, CDR2 FQNEAQ (reference sequence). The CDR3 coding sequence is TGTGCCAGCAGCTTGACAGGGGGTTCCGATGAGCAGTTCTTC. This translates into CASSLTGGSDEQFF.

The genes are TRBV28 and TRBJ1-1; D ambiguous. Looked up from germline, CDR1 is MDHEN and CDR2 is SYDVKM. This CDR3 contains 12 residues. The germline V and J ends were trimmed by 1 base and 7 bases, with 7 bases remaining between them. The CDR3 sequence: CASSLSRGEAFF. Here the CDR3 DNA reads TGTGCCAGCAGTTTATCGCGAGGTGAAGCTTTCTTT. Drawing the rest from reference TRBV28 and TRBJ1-1, the complete variable domain is DVKVTQSSRYLVKRTGEKVFLECVQDMDHENMFWYRQDPGLGLRLIYFSYDVKMKEKGDIPEGYSVSREKKERFSLILESASTNQTSMYLCASSLSRGEAFFGQGTRLTVV.

The rearrangement uses TRBV6-2 or TRBV6-3 and TRBJ1-1; D call uncertain. Between the trimmed V and J ends, which lost 4 bases and 4 bases, there was a span of 10 bases. CDR1 MNHEY and CDR2 SVGEGT come from the germline V gene. The CDR3 is made up of 13 amino acids. DNA for the CDR3: TGTGCCAGCAGTTTAAAGGCGATCACTGAAGCTTTCTTT. As protein: CASSLKAITEAFF.

V and J are TRBV6-6 and TRBJ1-2; TRBD1 might be the D (6 bases). The CDR3 is 15 amino acids. Trimming took off 2 bases at V and 4 bases at J, with 14 bases between the two ends. Germline-derived CDR1 and CDR2 are MNHNY and SVGAGI (reference sequence). CDR3 in amino acids: CASSYVAGEGYGYTF. The CDR3 region has the DNA TGTGCCAGCAGTTACGTCGCAGGGGAAGGCTATGGCTACACCTTC.

The V and J genes are TRBV28 and TRBJ1-2; D remains unclear. Germline V gene data show CDR1 as MDHEN and CDR2 as SYDVKM. The CDR3 has 14 amino acids. V was shortened by 2 bases and J by 8 bases, with 15 bases between the two germline ends. CDR3 sequence: CASSLRPSMWGYTF. CDR3 DNA sequence: TGTGCCAGCAGTTTAAGACCCTCCATGTGGGGCTACACCTTC.

This rearrangement joins TRBV3-1 (or the pseudogene TRBV3-2) to TRBJ1-2; D remains unclear. Germline loops: CDR1 LGHDT, CDR2 YNNKEL (reference sequence). The CDR3 has 14 residues. Trimming stripped 1 base from V and 3 bases from J, with 9 bases between. CDR3 sequence: CASSQAGNDYGYTF. For the CDR3, the DNA is TGTGCCAGCAGCCAAGCTGGCAATGACTATGGCTACACCTTC.

This clone was seen just once. Distinct nucleotide sequences in the sample also encode this CDR3. The genes are TRBV6-4 and TRBJ1-1, with 9 bases aligning to TRBD1. CDR3 length equals 16 residues. The germline V gene has CDR1 MRHNA and CDR2 SNTAGT. V lost 1 base to trimming and J lost 2 bases; unmatched junction nucleotides: 5. CDR3 sequence reads: CASSDFWTGANTEAFF. The CDR3 DNA is TGTGCCAGCAGTGACTTCTGGACAGGGGCCAACACTGAAGCTTTCTTT.

CDR3 bases: TGTGCCACCAGTGATCCGGACCGCAATGAGCAGTTCTTC. Its protein is CATSDPDRNEQFF. This chain links TRBV24-1 with TRBJ2-1; D gene unclear. V gave up 3 bases and J gave up 6 bases, with 8 bases separating them. The CDR3 is 13 amino acids. Germline CDR1 KGHDR, CDR2 SFDVKD.

This chain links TRBV2 with TRBJ1-2, with D possibly being TRBD1 (5 bases). The V gene's germline CDR1 is SNHLY and CDR2 FYNNEI. CDR3 size: 15 residues. V shed 3 bases and J shed 3 bases, with 14 bases lying between them. The CDR3 DNA sequence: TGTGCCAGCAGTGAGATGGGGGGAGTGGACTATGGCTACACCTTC. It translates to CASSEMGGVDYGYTF.